This T cell receptor (beta chain) was captured in a study of shared clonotypes between healthy human individuals. Germline V lookup: CDR1 LNHNV, CDR2 YYDKDF (reference sequence). There are 13 residues in the CDR3. Trimming removed 8 bases from V and 3 bases from J, with 14 bases in between. Every one of the donors was a Caucasian adult that lived in Nashville, Tennessee. Investigators divided CD4+ cells into CD45RA+ naive and CD45RA-negative memory subsets. Sequencing was performed with immunoSEQ multiplex PCR; in TCRdb, only in-frame clones are kept and a portion is missing. The sample contains millions of clones, around nine tenths of which appear only once.

This TCR was sampled from a man in his late teens or twenties in good health. The gene calls are TRBV15 and TRBJ2-7, with D maybe TRBD2 (5 bases). The specimen was naive CD4+ T cells sorted from blood. Indicated subset: CD45RA+ positively selected. The CDR3 region has the DNA TGTGCCACCGGAAAAACGGGGAACTACGAGCAGTACTTC. This encodes CATGKTGNYEQYF.